This T cell receptor (beta chain) was captured in a study of PD-L1 blockade in urothelial cancer. Study information: Atezolizumab, begun by patients in about 2014, was given at 1,200 mg intravenously every 3 weeks. After treatment start, blood was analyzed at 3 weeks (second dose) and at 6 weeks. Blood gave a median approximately 130,000 T cells.

Time point: pretreatment peripheral blood. Only one count was recorded for this clone. CDR3 length equals 15 residues. The germline gives CDR1 SGHNT, CDR2 YENEEA. The ends lost 5 bases at V and 4 bases at J; junction bases unmatched: 6. Data came from immunoSEQ multiplex PCR; TCRdb stores just in-frame clones and leaves some out. The sample consists of about 52,000 clones, approximately 80% of them appearing once. The sequencing used PBMCs, collected around atezolizumab (anti-PD-L1) treatment. The chain has TRBV11-3 and TRBJ2-2, with 8 bases identical to TRBD2. The TCR originated in a man in his fifties or sixties with urothelial cancer. The DNA for the CDR3 is TGTGCCAGCAGCCCTCCGGGGGGGCCCACCGGGGAGCTGTTTTTT. As protein: CASSPPGGPTGELFF. Filled out from reference TRBV11-3 and TRBJ2-2, the complete variable domain reads EAGVVQSPRYKIIEKKQPVAFWCNPISGHNTLYWYLQNLGQGPELLIRYENEEAVDDSQLPKDRFSAERLKGVDSTLKIQPAELGDSAVYLCASSPPGGPTGELFFGEGSRLTVL.